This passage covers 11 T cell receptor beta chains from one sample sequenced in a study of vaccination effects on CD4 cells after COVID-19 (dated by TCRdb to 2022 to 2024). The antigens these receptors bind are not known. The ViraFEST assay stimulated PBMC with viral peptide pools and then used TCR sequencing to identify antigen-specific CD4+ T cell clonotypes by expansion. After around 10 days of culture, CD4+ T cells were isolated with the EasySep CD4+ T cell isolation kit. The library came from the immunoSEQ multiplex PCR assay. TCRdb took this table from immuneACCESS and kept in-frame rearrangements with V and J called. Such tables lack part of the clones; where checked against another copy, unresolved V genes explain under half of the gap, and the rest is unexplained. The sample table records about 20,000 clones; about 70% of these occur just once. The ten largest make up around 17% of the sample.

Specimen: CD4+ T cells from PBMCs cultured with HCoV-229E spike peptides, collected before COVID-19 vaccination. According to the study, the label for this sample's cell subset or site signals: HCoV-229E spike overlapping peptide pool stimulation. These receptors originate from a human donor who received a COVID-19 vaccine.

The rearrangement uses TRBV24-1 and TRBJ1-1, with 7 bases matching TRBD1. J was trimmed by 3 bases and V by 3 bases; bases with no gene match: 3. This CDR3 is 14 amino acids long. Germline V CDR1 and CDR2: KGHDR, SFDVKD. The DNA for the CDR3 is TGTGCCACCAGTGATCCCGGGACAGACACTGAAGCTTTCTTT. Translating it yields CATSDPGTDTEAFF.

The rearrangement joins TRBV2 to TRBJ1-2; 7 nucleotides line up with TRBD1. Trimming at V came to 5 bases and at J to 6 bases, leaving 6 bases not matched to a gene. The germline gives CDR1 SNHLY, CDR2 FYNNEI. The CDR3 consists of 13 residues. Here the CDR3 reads CASSPQGTHGYTF. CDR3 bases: TGTGCCAGCAGTCCACAGGGGACCCATGGCTACACCTTC.

The CDR3 is CASSPPLAGMVGDTQYF. In nucleotides, the CDR3 is TGTGCCAGCTCACCACCGCTAGCGGGAATGGTAGGAGATACGCAGTATTTT. The genes are TRBV18 and TRBJ2-3; 9 nucleotides line up with TRBD2. The CDR3 is made up of 17 amino acids. V lost 0 bases, J lost 5 bases, and 9 bases stayed unmatched. The V gene's germline CDR1 is KGHSH and CDR2 LQKENI.

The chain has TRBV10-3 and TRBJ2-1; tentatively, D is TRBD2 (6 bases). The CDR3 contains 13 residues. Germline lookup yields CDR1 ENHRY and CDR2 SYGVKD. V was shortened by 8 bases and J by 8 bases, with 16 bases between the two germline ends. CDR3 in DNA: TGTGCCATCTCCACGGGGGAGAGCGATGAGCAGTTCTTC. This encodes CAISTGESDEQFF.

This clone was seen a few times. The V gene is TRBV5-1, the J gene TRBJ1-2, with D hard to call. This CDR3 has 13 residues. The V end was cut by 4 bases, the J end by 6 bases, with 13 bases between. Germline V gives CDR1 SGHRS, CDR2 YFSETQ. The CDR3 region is CASSPSGLNGYTF. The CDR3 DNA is TGCGCCAGCAGCCCGAGTGGGCTTAATGGCTACACCTTC.

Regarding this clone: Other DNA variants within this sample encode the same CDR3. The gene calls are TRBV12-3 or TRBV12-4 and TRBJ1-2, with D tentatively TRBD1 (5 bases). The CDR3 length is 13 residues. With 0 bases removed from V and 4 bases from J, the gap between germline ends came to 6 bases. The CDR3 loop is CASSLAGPYGYTF. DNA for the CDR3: TGTGCCAGCAGTTTAGCGGGACCCTATGGCTACACCTTC.

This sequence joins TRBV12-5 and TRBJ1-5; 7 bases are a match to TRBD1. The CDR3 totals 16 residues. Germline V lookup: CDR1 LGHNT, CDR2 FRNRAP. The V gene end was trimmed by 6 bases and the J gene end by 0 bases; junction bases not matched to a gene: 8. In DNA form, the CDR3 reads TGTGCTAGTGGCGGAGGGGGCCCTGATAGCAATCAGCCCCAGCATTTT. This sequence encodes CASGGGGPDSNQPQHF.

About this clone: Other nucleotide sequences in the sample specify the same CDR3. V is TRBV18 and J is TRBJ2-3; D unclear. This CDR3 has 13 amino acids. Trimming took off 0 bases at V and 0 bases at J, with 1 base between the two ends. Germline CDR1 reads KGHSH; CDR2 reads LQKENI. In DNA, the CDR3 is TGTGCCAGCTCACCACCCAGCACAGATACGCAGTATTTT. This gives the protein CASSPPSTDTQYF.

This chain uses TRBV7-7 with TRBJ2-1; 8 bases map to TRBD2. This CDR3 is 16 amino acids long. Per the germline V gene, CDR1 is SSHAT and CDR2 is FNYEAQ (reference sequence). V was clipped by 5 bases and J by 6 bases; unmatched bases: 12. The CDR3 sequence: CASSPASGGWGNEQFF. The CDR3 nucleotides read TGTGCCAGCAGCCCCGCGAGCGGGGGTTGGGGCAATGAGCAGTTCTTC.

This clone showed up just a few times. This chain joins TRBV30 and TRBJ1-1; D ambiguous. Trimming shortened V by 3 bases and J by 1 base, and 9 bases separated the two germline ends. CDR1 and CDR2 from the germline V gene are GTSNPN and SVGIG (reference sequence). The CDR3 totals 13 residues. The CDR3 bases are TGTGCCTGGAGCCGAGGAGGGAACACTGAAGCTTTCTTT. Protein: CAWSRGGNTEAFF.

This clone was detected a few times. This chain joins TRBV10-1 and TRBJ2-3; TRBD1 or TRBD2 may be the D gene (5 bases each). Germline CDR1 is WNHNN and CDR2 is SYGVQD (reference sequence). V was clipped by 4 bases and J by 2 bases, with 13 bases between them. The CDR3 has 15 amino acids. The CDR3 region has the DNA TGCGCCAGCAGTGCAGAGGGGCGACCCACAGATACGCAGTATTTT. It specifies CASSAEGRPTDTQYF.